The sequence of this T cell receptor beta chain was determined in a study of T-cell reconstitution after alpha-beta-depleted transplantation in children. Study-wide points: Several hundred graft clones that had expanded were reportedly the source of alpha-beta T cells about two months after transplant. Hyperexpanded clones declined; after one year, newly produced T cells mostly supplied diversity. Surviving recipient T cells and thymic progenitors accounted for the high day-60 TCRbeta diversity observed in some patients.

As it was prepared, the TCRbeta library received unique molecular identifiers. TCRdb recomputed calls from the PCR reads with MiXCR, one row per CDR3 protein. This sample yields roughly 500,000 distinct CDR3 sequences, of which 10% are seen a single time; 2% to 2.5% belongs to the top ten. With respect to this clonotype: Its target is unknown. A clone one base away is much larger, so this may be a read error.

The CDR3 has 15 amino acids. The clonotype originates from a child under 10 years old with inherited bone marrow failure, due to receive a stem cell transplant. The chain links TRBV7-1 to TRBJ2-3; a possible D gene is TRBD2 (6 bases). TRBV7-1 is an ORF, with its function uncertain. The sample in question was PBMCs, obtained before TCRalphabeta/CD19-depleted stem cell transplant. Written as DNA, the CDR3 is TGTTCCAGCAGCTCCTATAGCGGCCCCACAGATACGCAGTATTTT. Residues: CSSSSYSGPTDTQYF.